What follows is one T cell receptor beta chain and its context. Antigen specificity is unknown. The CDR3 loop spans 16 amino acids. V lost 3 bases, J lost 2 bases, and 7 bases stayed unmatched. Germline CDR1 SGHRS, CDR2 YFSETQ. This sample stems from a study of T cells in localized non-small cell lung cancer. Broader study findings: The study found T cell clonality highest in uninvolved adjacent lung, above tumor. Median approximately 50 top-100 tumor clones were shared with paired adjacent lung. Elevated blood T cell density was associated with longer overall survival.

The protocol was immunoSEQ multiplex PCR, while the TCRdb copy is restricted to in-frame clones and leaves out a portion. The repertoire has some 36,000 clones, roughly 90% of them found once; the top ten carry more than 5.5%. The clonotype originates from a male donor aged 60 or older with stage II lung adenocarcinoma. The material was peripheral blood mononuclear cells, obtained before any cancer treatment. This sequence joins TRBV5-1 and TRBJ2-1, with 8 nucleotides matching TRBD2. This CDR3 is CASSYAKREPYNEQFF. The CDR3 DNA reads as TGCGCCAGCAGCTACGCCAAGCGGGAGCCCTACAATGAGCAGTTCTTC.